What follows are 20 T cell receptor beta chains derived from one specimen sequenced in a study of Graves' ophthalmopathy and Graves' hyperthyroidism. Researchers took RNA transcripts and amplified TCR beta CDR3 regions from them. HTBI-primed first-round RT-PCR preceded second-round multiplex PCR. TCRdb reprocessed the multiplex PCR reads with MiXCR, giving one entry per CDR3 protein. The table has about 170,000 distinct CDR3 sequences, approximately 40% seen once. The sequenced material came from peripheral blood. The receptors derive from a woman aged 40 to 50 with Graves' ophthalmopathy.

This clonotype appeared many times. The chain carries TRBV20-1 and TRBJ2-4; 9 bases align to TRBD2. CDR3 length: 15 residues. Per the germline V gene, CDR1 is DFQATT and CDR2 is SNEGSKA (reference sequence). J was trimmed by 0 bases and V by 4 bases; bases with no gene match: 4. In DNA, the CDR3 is TGCAGTGCTACGCGGGGGGGGCTAGCCAAAAACATTCAGTACTTC. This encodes CSATRGGLAKNIQYF.

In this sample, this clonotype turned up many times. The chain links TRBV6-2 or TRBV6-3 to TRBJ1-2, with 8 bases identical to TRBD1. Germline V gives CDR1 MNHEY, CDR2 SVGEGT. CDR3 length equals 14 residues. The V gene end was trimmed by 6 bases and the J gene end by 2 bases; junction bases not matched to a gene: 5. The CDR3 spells CASRTTGGNYGYTF. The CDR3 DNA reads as TGTGCCAGCAGAACAACAGGGGGAAACTATGGCTACACCTTC.

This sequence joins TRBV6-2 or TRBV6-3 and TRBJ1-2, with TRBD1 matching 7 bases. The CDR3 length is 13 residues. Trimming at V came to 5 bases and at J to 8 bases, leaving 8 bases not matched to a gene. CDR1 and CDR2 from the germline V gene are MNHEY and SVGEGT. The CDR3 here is CASSTGTAGGYTF. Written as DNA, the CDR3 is TGTGCCAGCAGTACAGGGACAGCAGGCGGCTACACCTTC.

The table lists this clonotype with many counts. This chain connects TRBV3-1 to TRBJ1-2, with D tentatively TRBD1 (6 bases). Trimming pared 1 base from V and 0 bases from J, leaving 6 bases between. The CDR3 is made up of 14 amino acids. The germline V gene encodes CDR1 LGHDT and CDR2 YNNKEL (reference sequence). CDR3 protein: CASSQGQANYGYTF. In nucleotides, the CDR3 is TGTGCCAGCAGCCAAGGACAGGCTAACTATGGCTACACCTTC.

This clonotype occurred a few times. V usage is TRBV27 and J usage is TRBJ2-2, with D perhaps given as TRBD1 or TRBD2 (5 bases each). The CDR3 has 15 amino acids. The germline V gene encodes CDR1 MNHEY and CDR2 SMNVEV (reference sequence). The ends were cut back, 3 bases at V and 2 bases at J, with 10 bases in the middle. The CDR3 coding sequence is TGTGCCAGCAGTTTCCGGGGCGGTAACACCGGGGAGCTGTTTTTT. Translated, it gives CASSFRGGNTGELFF.

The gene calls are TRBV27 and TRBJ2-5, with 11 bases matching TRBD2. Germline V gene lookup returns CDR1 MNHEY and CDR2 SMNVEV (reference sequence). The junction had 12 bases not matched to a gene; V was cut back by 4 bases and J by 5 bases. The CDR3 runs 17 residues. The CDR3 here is CASSSISLLAGDETQYF. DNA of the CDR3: TGTGCCAGCAGTTCTATATCACTACTAGCGGGAGACGAGACCCAGTACTTC.

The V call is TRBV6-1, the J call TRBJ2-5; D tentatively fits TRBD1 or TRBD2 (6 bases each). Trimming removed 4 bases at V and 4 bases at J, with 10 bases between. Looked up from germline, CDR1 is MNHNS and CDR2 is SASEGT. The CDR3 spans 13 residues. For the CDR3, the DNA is TGTGCCAGCAGTGTAGGGGGGCGAGAGACCCAGTACTTC. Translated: CASSVGGRETQYF.

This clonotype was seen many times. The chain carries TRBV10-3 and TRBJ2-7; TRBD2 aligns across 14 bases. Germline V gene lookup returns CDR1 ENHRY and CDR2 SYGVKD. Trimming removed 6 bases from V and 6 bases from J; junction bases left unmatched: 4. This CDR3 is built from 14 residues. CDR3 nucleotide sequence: TGTGCCATCAGGCCGGGACTAGCGGGAGCCGAGCAGTACTTC. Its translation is CAIRPGLAGAEQYF.

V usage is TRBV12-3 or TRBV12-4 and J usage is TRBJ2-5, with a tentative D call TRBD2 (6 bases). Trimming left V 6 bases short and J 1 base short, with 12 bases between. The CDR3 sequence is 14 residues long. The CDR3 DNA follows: TGTGCCAGCAGCCCGCTTAGCGGCCAAGAGACCCAGTACTTC. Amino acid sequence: CASSPLSGQETQYF.

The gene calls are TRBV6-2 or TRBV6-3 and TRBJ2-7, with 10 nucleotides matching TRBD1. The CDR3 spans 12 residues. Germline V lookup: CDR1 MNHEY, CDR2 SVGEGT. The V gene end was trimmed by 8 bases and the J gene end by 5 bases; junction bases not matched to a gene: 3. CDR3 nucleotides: TGTGCCAGCCGGGACAGGGGCGACGAGCAGTACTTC. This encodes CASRDRGDEQYF.

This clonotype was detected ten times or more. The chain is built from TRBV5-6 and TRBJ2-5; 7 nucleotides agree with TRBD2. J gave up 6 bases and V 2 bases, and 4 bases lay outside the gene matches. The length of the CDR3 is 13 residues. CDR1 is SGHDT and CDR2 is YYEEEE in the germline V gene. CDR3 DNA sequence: TGTGCCAGCAGCTTAGACGGGGGGAAGACCCAGTACTTC. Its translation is CASSLDGGKTQYF.

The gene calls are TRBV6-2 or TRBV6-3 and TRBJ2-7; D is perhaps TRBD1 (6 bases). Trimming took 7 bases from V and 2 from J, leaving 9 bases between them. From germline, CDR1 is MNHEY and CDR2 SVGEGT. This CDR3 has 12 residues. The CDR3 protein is CASTRDTYEQYF. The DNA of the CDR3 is TGTGCCAGCACCAGGGACACCTACGAGCAGTACTTC.

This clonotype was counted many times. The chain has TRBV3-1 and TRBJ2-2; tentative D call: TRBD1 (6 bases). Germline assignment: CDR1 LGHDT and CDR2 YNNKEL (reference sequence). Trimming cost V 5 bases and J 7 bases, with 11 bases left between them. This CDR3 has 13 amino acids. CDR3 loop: CASSEGGYGELFF. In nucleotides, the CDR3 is TGTGCCAGCAGCGAAGGGGGATACGGGGAGCTGTTTTTT.

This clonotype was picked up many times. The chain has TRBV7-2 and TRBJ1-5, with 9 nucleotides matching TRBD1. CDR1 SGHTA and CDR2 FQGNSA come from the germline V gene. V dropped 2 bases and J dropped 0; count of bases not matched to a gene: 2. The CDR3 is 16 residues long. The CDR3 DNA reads TGTGCCAGCAGCTTATCGGGACAGGGTAGCAATCAGCCCCAGCATTTT. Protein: CASSLSGQGSNQPQHF. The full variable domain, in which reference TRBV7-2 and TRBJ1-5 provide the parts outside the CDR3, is GAGVSQSPSNKVTEKGKDVELRCDPISGHTALYWYRQSLGQGLEFLIYFQGNSAPDKSGLPSDRFSAERTGGSVSTLTIQRTQQEDSAVYLCASSLSGQGSNQPQHFGDGTRLSIL.

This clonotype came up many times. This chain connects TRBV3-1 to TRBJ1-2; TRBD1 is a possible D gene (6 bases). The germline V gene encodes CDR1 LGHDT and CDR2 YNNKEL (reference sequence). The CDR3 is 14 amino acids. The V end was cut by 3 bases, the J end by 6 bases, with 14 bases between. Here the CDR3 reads CASSQPKGGNGYTF. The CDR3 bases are TGTGCCAGCAGCCAGCCGAAGGGGGGGAATGGCTACACCTTC.

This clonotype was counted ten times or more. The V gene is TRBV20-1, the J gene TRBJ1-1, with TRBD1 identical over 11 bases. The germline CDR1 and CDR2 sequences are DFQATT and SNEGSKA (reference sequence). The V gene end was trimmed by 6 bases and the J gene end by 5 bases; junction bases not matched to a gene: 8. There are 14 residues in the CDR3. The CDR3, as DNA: TGCAGTGCAGACGGAGGACAGGGGGCGACTGAAGCTTTCTTT. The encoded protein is CSADGGQGATEAFF.

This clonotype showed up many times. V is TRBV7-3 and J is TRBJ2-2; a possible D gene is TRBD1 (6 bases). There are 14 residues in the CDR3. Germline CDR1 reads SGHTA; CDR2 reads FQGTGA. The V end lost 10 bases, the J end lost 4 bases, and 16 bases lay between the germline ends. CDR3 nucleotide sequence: TGTGCCACCTCCTTGGGGGCCGGCACCGGGGAGCTGTTTTTT. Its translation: CATSLGAGTGELFF. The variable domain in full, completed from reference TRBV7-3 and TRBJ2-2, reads GAGVSQTPSNKVTEKGKYVELRCDPISGHTALYWYRQSLGQGPEFLIYFQGTGAADDSGLPNDRFFAVRPEGSVSTLKIQRTERGDSAVYLCATSLGAGTGELFFGEGSRLTVL.

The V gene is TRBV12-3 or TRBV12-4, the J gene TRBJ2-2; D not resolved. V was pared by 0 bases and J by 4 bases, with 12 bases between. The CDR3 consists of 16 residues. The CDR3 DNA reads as TGTGCCAGCAGTTTAGCCCAGCCTAAGGGCACCGGGGAGCTGTTTTTT. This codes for CASSLAQPKGTGELFF.

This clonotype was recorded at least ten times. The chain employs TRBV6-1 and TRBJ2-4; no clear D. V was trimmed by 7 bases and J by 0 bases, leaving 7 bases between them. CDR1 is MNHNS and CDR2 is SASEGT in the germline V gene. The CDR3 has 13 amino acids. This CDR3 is CASTPVAKNIQYF. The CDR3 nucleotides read TGTGCCAGCACTCCAGTAGCCAAAAACATTCAGTACTTC.

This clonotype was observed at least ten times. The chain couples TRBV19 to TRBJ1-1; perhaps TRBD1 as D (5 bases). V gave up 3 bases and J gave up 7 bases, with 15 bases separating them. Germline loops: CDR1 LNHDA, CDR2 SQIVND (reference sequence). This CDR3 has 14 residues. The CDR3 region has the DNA TGTGCCAGTAGTATTCCTGGGGCAGGTCGTGAAGCTTTCTTT. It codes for CASSIPGAGREAFF.